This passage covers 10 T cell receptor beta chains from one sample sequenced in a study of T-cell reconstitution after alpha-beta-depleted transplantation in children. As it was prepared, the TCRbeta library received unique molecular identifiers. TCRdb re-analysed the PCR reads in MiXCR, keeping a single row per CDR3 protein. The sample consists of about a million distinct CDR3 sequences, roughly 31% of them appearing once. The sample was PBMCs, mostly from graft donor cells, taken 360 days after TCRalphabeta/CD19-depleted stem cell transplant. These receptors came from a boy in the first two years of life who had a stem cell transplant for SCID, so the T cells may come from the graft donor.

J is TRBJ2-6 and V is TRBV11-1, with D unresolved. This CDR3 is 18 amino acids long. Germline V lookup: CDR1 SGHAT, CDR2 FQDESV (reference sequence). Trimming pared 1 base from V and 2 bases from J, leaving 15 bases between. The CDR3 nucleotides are TGTGCCAGCAGCTTAGTTCAGTCCCGAGTGACTGGGGCCAACGTCCTGACTTTC. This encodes CASSLVQSRVTGANVLTF.

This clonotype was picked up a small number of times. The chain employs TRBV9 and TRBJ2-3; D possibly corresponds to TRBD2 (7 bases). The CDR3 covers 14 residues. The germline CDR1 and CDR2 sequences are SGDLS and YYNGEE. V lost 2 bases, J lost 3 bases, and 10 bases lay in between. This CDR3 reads CASSVRGATDTQYF. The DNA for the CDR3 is TGTGCCAGCAGCGTCCGGGGGGCGACAGATACGCAGTATTTT.

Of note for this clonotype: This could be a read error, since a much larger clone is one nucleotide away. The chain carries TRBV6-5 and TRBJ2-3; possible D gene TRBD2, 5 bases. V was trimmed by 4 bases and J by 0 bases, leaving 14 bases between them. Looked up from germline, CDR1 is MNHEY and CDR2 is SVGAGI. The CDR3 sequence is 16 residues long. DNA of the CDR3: TGTGCCAGCAGTTCTTCCCCGGGATTAAGCACAGATACGCAGTATTTT. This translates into CASSSSPGLSTDTQYF.

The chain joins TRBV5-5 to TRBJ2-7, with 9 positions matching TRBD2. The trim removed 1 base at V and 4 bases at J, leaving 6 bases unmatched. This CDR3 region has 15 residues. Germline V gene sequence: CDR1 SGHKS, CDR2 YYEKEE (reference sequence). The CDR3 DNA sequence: TGTGCCAGCAGCTTGCTAAGCGGGGGGACGTACGAGCAGTACTTC. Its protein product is CASSLLSGGTYEQYF.

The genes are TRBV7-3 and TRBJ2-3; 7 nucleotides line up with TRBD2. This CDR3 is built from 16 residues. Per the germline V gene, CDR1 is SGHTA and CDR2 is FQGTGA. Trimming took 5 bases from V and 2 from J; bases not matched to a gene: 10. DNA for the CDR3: TGTGCCAGCAGCCGCGGTCGCGGGGGTCCCACAGATACGCAGTATTTT. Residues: CASSRGRGGPTDTQYF.

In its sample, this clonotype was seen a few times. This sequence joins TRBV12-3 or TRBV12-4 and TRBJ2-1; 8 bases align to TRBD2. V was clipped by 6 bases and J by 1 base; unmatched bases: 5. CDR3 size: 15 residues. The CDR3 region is CASREAGDSYNEQFF. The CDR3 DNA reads TGTGCCAGCAGGGAAGCGGGGGATTCCTACAATGAGCAGTTCTTC.

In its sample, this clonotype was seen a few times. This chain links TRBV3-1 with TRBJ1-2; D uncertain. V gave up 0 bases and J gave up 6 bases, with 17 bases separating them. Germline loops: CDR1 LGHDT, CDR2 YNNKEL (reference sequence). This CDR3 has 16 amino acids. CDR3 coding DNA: TGTGCCAGCAGCCAAGATATCGGCCTTGGAGAGCATGGCTACACCTTC. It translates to CASSQDIGLGEHGYTF.

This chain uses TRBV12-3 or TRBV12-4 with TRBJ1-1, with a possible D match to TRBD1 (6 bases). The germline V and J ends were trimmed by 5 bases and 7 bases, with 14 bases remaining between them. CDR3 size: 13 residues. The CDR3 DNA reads TGTGCCAGCAGTGTCGACAGGACCTTTGAAGCTTTCTTT. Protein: CASSVDRTFEAFF.

CDR3 protein: CASSLAAAGSYNEQFF. CDR3 nucleotide sequence: TGCGCCAGCAGCTTGGCGGCGGCAGGGTCCTACAATGAGCAGTTCTTC. The chain uses TRBV5-1 and TRBJ2-1; maybe TRBD1 (5 bases). This CDR3 is built from 16 residues. V gave up 0 bases and J gave up 1 base, with 11 bases separating them. Per germline, CDR1 SGHRS and CDR2 YFSETQ.

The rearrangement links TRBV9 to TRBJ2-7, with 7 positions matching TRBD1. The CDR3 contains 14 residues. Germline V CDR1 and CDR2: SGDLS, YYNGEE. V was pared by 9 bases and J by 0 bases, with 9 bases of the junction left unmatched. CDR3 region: CAIPKGADSYEQYF. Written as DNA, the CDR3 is TGTGCCATACCTAAGGGGGCCGACTCCTACGAGCAGTACTTC. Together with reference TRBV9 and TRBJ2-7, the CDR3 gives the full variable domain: DSGVTQTPKHLITATGQRVTLRCSPRSGDLSVYWYQQSLDQGLQFLIQYYNGEERAKGNILERFSAQQFPDLHSELNLSSLELGDSALYFCAIPKGADSYEQYFGPGTRLTVT.